A selection of T cell receptor beta chains follows, all from one sample in a study of blood T cell repertoires in COVID-19. Sequenced by immunoSEQ multiplex PCR; TCRdb stores in-frame clones only, minus some. The table shows 90,000 or so clones, with over 70% occurring only once. The sample consisted of peripheral blood. The receptors here all came from a man older than 75 with active or convalescent COVID-19. The CDR3 runs from the conserved cysteine through the conserved F or W. Each record gives: clone size, J gene, V gene, D gene, CDR3 protein, CDR3 DNA. A D gene is named only where the DNA matches it firmly. A clone size is listed for some rows: how often the clone was seen (once, few, many), or a class if it is expanded.

>NA|TRBJ1-1|TRBV7-2|TRBD1
CASSLGPGGKRNTEAFF
TGTGCCAGCAGCTTAGGTCCAGGGGGGAAACGGAACACTGAAGCTTTCTTT
>NA|TRBJ2-2|TRBV15|NA
CATSRPGTGELFF
TGTGCCACCAGCAGGCCAGGTACCGGGGAGCTGTTTTTT
>NA|TRBJ1-2|TRBV19|TRBD1
CASSTRWTGIYGYTF
TGTGCCAGTAGCACCCGATGGACAGGGATTTATGGCTACACCTTC
>NA|TRBJ2-1|TRBV5-4|NA
CASSQMTGYNEQFF
TGTGCCAGCAGCCAGATGACAGGCTACAATGAGCAGTTCTTC
>NA|TRBJ2-7|TRBV30|NA
CAWSPGMIEQYF
TGTGCCTGGAGCCCAGGAATGATCGAGCAGTACTTC
>NA|TRBJ2-5|TRBV14|NA
CASSQDGGTRLFQYF
TGTGCCAGCAGCCAAGACGGTGGTACCCGCCTATTCCAGTACTTC
>NA|TRBJ2-1|TRBV6-1|NA
CASSEWAPSSYNEQFF
TGTGCCAGCAGTGAATGGGCCCCCAGCTCCTACAATGAGCAGTTCTTC
>NA|TRBJ2-1|TRBV4-1|NA
CASSPHGLSVDEQFF
TGCGCCAGCAGCCCGCACGGACTGTCGGTGGATGAGCAGTTCTTC
>few|TRBJ2-7|TRBV10-1|NA
CASSAGHEQYF
TGCGCCAGCAGTGCTGGCCACGAGCAGTACTTC
>NA|TRBJ1-2|TRBV29-1|TRBD1
CSVGFRDRVRYGYTF
TGCAGCGTTGGATTCCGGGACAGGGTGAGGTATGGCTACACCTTC
>NA|TRBJ2-1|TRBV7-8|TRBD2
CASSFTGLAFFNEQFF
TGTGCCAGCAGCTTCACGGGACTAGCATTTTTCAATGAGCAGTTCTTC
>NA|TRBJ2-3|TRBV12-5|NA
CASGLSSDTQYF
TGTGCTAGTGGTTTGTCATCCGATACGCAGTATTTT
>NA|TRBJ2-3|TRBV2|TRBD2
CASIPLAATTDTQYF
TGTGCCAGCATCCCACTAGCGGCAACCACAGATACGCAGTATTTT
>NA|TRBJ1-4|TRBV6-5|NA
CASRKRGTNEKLFF
TGTGCCAGCAGGAAGCGGGGAACTAATGAAAAACTGTTTTTT
>NA|TRBJ1-2|TRBV7-8|NA
CASSSFTPAVGYTF
TGTGCCAGCAGCTCATTCACACCGGCGGTTGGCTACACCTTC
>NA|TRBJ2-1|TRBV10-3|TRBD1
CAISGGTGSNEQFF
TGTGCCATCAGTGGGGGGACAGGGTCCAATGAGCAGTTCTTC
>NA|TRBJ1-4|TRBV7-9|TRBD1
CASTPPQGQGNEKLFF
TGTGCCAGCACTCCCCCCCAGGGACAGGGTAATGAAAAACTGTTTTTT
>NA|TRBJ1-4|TRBV28|NA
CASSLFGQGSEKLFF
TGTGCCAGCAGTTTATTCGGCCAGGGTAGCGAAAAACTGTTTTTT
>NA|TRBJ1-1|TRBV3-1/TRBV3-2|NA
CASSQDDAAFF
TGTGCCAGCAGCCAAGACGATGCGGCTTTCTTT
>once|TRBJ2-1|TRBV7-2|TRBD2
CASSPGGAYNEQFF
TGTGCCAGCAGCCCGGGGGGGGCTTACAATGAGCAGTTCTTC
>NA|TRBJ1-2|TRBV6-5|TRBD1
CASSYSTGVYGYTF
TGTGCCAGCAGTTACTCGACAGGGGTCTATGGCTACACCTTC
>NA|TRBJ1-5|TRBV18|NA
CASSPPGGFSNQPQHF
TGTGCCAGCTCACCACCCGGAGGATTTAGCAATCAGCCCCAGCATTTT
>NA|TRBJ1-5|TRBV7-9|TRBD1
CASSLGTVGQPQHF
TGTGCCAGCAGCCTGGGGACAGTTGGACAGCCCCAGCATTTT
>NA|TRBJ1-2|TRBV4-3|TRBD1
CASSQVLTGIYGYTF
TGCGCCAGCAGCCAAGTCTTGACAGGGATCTATGGCTACACCTTC
>NA|TRBJ2-5|TRBV7-2|NA
CASSLGGTQETQYF
TGTGCCAGCAGCTTAGGAGGTACCCAAGAGACCCAGTACTTC
>NA|TRBJ1-2|TRBV30|TRBD1
CAWSLGQGGNYGYTF
TGTGCCTGGAGCCTGGGACAGGGGGGGAACTATGGCTACACCTTC
>few|TRBJ2-2|TRBV12-3/TRBV12-4|NA
CALRGRNTGELFF
TGTGCCCTCCGGGGGAGGAACACCGGGGAGCTGTTTTTT
>NA|TRBJ2-5|TRBV7-2|TRBD1
CASSSGQTQETQYF
TGTGCCAGCAGCTCGGGACAGACACAAGAGACCCAGTACTTC
>NA|TRBJ2-7|TRBV14|TRBD2
CASSLRTLAGSYEQYF
TGTGCCAGCAGCCTCCGAACTCTAGCGGGGTCCTACGAGCAGTACTTC
>NA|TRBJ1-2|TRBV28|TRBD1
CASSSPGTGYLLYGYTF
TGTGCCAGCAGCTCTCCCGGGACAGGGTACTTACTCTATGGCTACACCTTC
>NA|TRBJ1-1|TRBV6-5|NA
CASTRSGTEAFF
TGTGCCAGCACCCGAAGCGGGACTGAAGCTTTCTTT
>few|TRBJ1-2|TRBV20-1|NA
CSASSGAEYGYTF
TGCAGTGCTAGTTCAGGGGCAGAGTATGGCTACACCTTC
>many|TRBJ2-1|TRBV18|TRBD2
CASSPIGGGDNEQFF
TGTGCCAGCTCACCAATTGGCGGGGGGGACAATGAGCAGTTCTTC
>NA|TRBJ1-2|TRBV5-1|TRBD1
CASSLQGAGSGYTF
TGCGCCAGCAGCTTACAGGGGGCAGGTAGTGGCTACACCTTC
>NA|TRBJ1-4|TRBV7-9|TRBD1
CASSPGQGGEKLFF
TGTGCCAGCAGCCCCGGACAGGGGGGGGAAAAACTGTTTTTT
>NA|TRBJ1-1|TRBV5-1|TRBD1
CASSLGQGAAAFF
TGCGCCAGCAGCTTGGGTCAGGGGGCTGCAGCTTTCTTT
>NA|TRBJ1-2|TRBV30|NA
CACREGPSYGYTF
TGTGCCTGTAGGGAGGGCCCGTCTTATGGCTACACCTTC
>NA|TRBJ2-4|TRBV7-6|TRBD1
CASSWRQGLAKNIQYF
TGTGCCAGCAGCTGGAGACAGGGGTTAGCCAAAAACATTCAGTACTTC
>NA|TRBJ1-1|TRBV5-4|NA
CASSPTTVNTEAFF
TGTGCCAGCAGCCCTACGACAGTGAACACTGAAGCTTTCTTT
>NA|TRBJ1-5|TRBV6-5|NA
CASIGQLNQPQHF
TGTGCCAGCATCGGACAGCTCAATCAGCCCCAGCATTTT
>NA|TRBJ1-1|TRBV27|NA
CASSSEGGRNTEAFF
TGTGCCAGCAGTTCGGAGGGCGGGCGGAACACTGAAGCTTTCTTT
>NA|TRBJ1-2|TRBV5-4|NA
CASSLVGGDYGYTF
TGTGCCAGCAGCTTGGTAGGGGGTGACTATGGCTACACCTTC
>NA|TRBJ2-1|TRBV23-1|TRBD2
CASSQHAGVGYGEQFF
TGCGCCAGCAGTCAGCATGCGGGGGTGGGTTATGGTGAGCAGTTCTTC
>NA|TRBJ2-7|TRBV6-1|NA
CASSEGGREQYF
TGTGCCAGCAGTGAAGGGGGGCGCGAGCAGTACTTC
>NA|TRBJ2-5|TRBV25-1|NA
CASSVAGPQETQYF
TGTGCCAGCAGTGTCGCAGGTCCTCAAGAGACCCAGTACTTC
>NA|TRBJ1-2|TRBV12-3/TRBV12-4|TRBD1
CAVDRGHGYTF
TGTGCCGTCGACAGGGGTCATGGCTACACCTTC
>NA|TRBJ1-5|TRBV19|TRBD1
CASSIFSGTDSNQPQHF
TGTGCCAGTAGTATTTTCTCAGGGACAGATAGCAATCAGCCCCAGCATTTT
>NA|TRBJ1-5|TRBV10-3|TRBD1
CAISGGTASNQPQHF
TGTGCCATCAGTGGAGGGACAGCAAGCAATCAGCCCCAGCATTTT
>NA|TRBJ2-2|TRBV19|NA
CASSIVGLNTGELFF
TGTGCCAGTAGTATAGTCGGGTTGAACACCGGGGAGCTGTTTTTT
>NA|TRBJ2-7|TRBV6-5|NA
CASRLRAGNEQYF
TGTGCCAGCAGACTCAGGGCGGGAAACGAGCAGTACTTC
>NA|TRBJ2-3|TRBV29-1|NA
CSAHSADTQYF
TGCAGCGCCCACAGTGCAGATACGCAGTATTTT
>NA|TRBJ1-6|TRBV6-4|NA
CASSARMGNSPLHF
TGTGCCAGCAGTGCCAGGATGGGTAATTCACCCCTCCACTTT
>NA|TRBJ1-5|TRBV3-1/TRBV3-2|TRBD1
CASSRDPGQGMPQHF
TGTGCCAGCAGCCGGGATCCGGGACAGGGAATGCCCCAGCATTTT
>NA|TRBJ2-1|TRBV19|TRBD2
CASSRGLAGNNEQFF
TGTGCCAGTAGCCGTGGACTAGCGGGTAACAATGAGCAGTTCTTC
>NA|TRBJ2-2|TRBV9|NA
CASSPSGATGELFF
TGTGCCAGCAGCCCCTCAGGGGCCACCGGGGAGCTGTTTTTT
>NA|TRBJ2-7|TRBV6-1|NA
CASSDVDRSYEQYF
TGTGCCAGCAGTGATGTGGACAGATCCTACGAGCAGTACTTC
>NA|TRBJ2-7|TRBV6-1|NA
CASSESWRTTYEQYF
TGTGCCAGCAGTGAAAGTTGGAGGACCACCTACGAGCAGTACTTC